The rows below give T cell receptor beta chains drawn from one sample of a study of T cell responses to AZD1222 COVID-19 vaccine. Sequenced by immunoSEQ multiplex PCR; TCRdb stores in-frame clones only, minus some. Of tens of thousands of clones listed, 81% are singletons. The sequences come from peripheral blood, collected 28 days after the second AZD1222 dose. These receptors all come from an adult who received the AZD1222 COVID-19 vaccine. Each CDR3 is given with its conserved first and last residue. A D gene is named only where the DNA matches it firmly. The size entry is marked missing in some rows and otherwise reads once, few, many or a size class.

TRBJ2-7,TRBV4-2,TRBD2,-,TGTGCCAGCAGCCAAGGACTAGCGAACTACGAGCAGTACTTC,CASSQGLANYEQYF
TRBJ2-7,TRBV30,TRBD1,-,TGTGCCTGGGCCCGGGACAGCCTTGGCTACGAGCAGTACTTC,CAWARDSLGYEQYF
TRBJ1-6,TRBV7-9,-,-,TGTGCCAGCAGCTTAGTGGGAAATTCACCCCTCCACTTT,CASSLVGNSPLHF
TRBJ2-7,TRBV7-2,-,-,TGTGCCAGCAGCCCTGACGCGGCTAGTCGGCGCTACGAGCAGTACTTC,CASSPDAASRRYEQYF
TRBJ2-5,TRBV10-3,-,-,TGTGCCATCAGAACCGGTGGGAACAAAGAGACCCAGTACTTC,CAIRTGGNKETQYF
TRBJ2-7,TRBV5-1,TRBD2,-,TGCGCCAGCAGCTTGGCCGGGGGGGGCTCCTACGAGCAGTACTTC,CASSLAGGGSYEQYF
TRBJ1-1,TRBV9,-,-,TGTGCCAGCAGCGTAGCGACCTCTGGGGACACTGAAGCTTTCTTT,CASSVATSGDTEAFF
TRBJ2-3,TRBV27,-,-,TGTGCCGCCGGGTACCGTGAAGATACGCAGTATTTT,CAAGYREDTQYF
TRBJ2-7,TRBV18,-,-,TGTGCCAGCTCACCAAACGCCCTAAACTACGAGCAGTACTTC,CASSPNALNYEQYF
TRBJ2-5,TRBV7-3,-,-,TGTGCCAGCAGCTTAACGGAAGGTCCCGTGGAGACCCAGTACTTC,CASSLTEGPVETQYF
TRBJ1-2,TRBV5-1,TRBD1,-,TGCGCCAGCAGTACCCCCTCGGGACAGGGTTTCAGTGGCTACACCTTC,CASSTPSGQGFSGYTF
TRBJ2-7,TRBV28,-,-,TGTGCCAGCACGCCAGAGCGGCCAGGTTCCTACGAGCAGTACTTC,CASTPERPGSYEQYF
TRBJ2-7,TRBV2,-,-,TGTGCCAGCAGTGGGCACTCCGGGAGAGAGTACGAGCAGTACTTC,CASSGHSGREYEQYF
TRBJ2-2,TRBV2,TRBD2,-,TGTGCCAGCAGCAGGGCTAGCGGGAGTGGCACCGGGGAGCTGTTTTTT,CASSRASGSGTGELFF
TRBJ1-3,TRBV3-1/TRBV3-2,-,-,TGTGCCAGCAGCCAAGATTCGCTCTCTGGAAACACCATATATTTT,CASSQDSLSGNTIYF
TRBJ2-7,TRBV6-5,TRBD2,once,TGTGCCAGCTCCCCTAGCGGGAGACACGAGCAGTACTTC,CASSPSGRHEQYF
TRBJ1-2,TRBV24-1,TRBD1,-,TGTGCCACAAGTCGGACAGGGGAGCTTCCTGGCTACACCTTC,CATSRTGELPGYTF
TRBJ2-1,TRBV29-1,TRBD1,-,TGCAGCGTCGCGACAGGGGAGAATGAGCAGTTCTTC,CSVATGENEQFF
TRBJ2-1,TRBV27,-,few,TGTGCCAGCAACGCTGGGACTGGCTCCTACAATGAGCAGTTCTTC,CASNAGTGSYNEQFF
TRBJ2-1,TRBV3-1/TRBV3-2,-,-,TGTGCCAGCAGCCAAGTTCCAGCGTCGGACAATGAGCAGTTCTTC,CASSQVPASDNEQFF
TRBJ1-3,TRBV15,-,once,TGTGCCACCAGCAGAGGCGAAGTTGGGTCTGGAAACACCATATATTTT,CATSRGEVGSGNTIYF
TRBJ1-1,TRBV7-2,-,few,TGTGCCAGCAGCTCCCCTATTACGGGGGCGGCCTGGAACACTGAAGCTTTCTTT,CASSSPITGAAWNTEAFF
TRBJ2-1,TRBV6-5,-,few,TGTGCCAGCAGTTACGGCGGGATCTCCTACAATGAGCAGTTCTTC,CASSYGGISYNEQFF
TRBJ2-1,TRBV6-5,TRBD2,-,TGTGCCAGCAGTTACTCGGGGGGAGGGCCCGATGAGCAGTTCTTC,CASSYSGGGPDEQFF
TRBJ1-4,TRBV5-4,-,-,TGTGCCAGCAGCCAAGCTCCAGGCGGTAATGAAAAACTGTTTTTT,CASSQAPGGNEKLFF
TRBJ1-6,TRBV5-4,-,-,TGTGCCAGCAGCTTAAAAGGGTCGAGCTCCTATAATTCACCCCTCCACTTT,CASSLKGSSSYNSPLHF
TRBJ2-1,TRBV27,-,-,TGTGCCAGCAGCCCACAACAGGGCCCGGAGTTCTTC,CASSPQQGPEFF
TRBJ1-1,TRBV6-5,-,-,TGTGCCAGCAGGGAGCAATGGGACACTGAAGCTTTCTTT,CASREQWDTEAFF
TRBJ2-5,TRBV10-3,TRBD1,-,TGTGCCATCAGGGGGACAGAGCGAGAGACCCAGTACTTC,CAIRGTERETQYF
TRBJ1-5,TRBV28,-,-,TGTGCCAGCAGCCCAACCGGGACACTGACTAGCAATCAGCCCCAGCATTTT,CASSPTGTLTSNQPQHF
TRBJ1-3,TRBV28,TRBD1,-,TGTGCCAGCAGTCCGGGACAGTCTGGAAACACCATATATTTT,CASSPGQSGNTIYF
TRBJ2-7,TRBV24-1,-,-,TGTGCCACCAGTGACAAAGACAGGAGCACGAAGGAGCAGTACTTC,CATSDKDRSTKEQYF
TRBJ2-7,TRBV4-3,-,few,TGCGCCAGCAGCCAAGATGCCACGGGACTTGGAGCCTACGAGCAGTACTTC,CASSQDATGLGAYEQYF
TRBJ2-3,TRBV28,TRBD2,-,TGTGCCAGCAGTTTGGCGGGAGGATCGGGGTGGACAGATACGCAGTATTTT,CASSLAGGSGWTDTQYF
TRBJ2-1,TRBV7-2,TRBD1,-,TGTGCCAGCAGCCTTGGGACAGGCTACAATGAGCAGTTCTTC,CASSLGTGYNEQFF
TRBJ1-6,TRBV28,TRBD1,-,TGTGCCAGCAGTCGACAGGGGGATTCACCCCTCCACTTT,CASSRQGDSPLHF
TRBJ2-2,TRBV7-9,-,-,TGTGCCAGCAGCTTCGAGTCGGTTGAGGAGCTGTTTTTT,CASSFESVEELFF
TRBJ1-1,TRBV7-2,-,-,TGTGCCAGCAGCTGGTCGGGACGCCTGAACACTGAAGCTTTCTTT,CASSWSGRLNTEAFF
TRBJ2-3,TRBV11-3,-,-,TGTGCCAGCAGCAGACCACCCGGAGATACGCAGTATTTT,CASSRPPGDTQYF